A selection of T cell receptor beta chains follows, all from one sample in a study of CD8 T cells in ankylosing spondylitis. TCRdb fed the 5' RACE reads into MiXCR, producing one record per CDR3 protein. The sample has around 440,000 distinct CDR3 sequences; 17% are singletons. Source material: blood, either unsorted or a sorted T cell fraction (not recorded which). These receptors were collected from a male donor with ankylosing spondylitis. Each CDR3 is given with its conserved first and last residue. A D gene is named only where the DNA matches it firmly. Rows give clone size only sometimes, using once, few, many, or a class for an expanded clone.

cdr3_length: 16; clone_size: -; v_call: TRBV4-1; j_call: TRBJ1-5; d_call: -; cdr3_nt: TGCGCCAGCAGCCAAGGGCGCGGGGAAAGAAATCAGCCCCAGCATTTT; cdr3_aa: CASSQGRGERNQPQHF
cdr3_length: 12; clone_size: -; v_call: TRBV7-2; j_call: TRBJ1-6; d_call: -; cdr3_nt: TGTGCCAGCAGCAACGGGGGATCACCCCTCCACTTT; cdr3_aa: CASSNGGSPLHF
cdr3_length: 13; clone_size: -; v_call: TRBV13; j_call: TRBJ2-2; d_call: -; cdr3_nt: TGTGCCAGCAGGAAACCAGGAGCCGGGGAGCTGTTTTTT; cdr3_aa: CASRKPGAGELFF
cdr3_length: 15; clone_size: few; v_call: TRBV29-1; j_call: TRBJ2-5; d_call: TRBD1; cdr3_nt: TGCAGCGTTGAGGGAGCACAGGGGGCGGGTGAGACCCAGTACTTC; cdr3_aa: CSVEGAQGAGETQYF
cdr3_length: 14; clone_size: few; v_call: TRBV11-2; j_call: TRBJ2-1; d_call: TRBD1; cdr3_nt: TGTGCCAGCAGCCCCGACCCGGACAGGGGTCGGGAGTTCTTC; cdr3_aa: CASSPDPDRGREFF
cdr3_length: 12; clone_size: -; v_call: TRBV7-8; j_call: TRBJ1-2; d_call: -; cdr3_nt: TGTGCCAGCAGCTCCCGCCATAGGGCAGAGTTTTTC; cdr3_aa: CASSSRHRAEFF
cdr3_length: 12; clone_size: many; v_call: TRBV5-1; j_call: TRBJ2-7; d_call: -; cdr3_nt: TGCGCCAGCAGCTTAAAGGACTACGAGCAGTACTTC; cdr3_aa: CASSLKDYEQYF
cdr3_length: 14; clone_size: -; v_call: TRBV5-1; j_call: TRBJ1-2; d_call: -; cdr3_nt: TGCGCCAGCAGCGCCTTGACGGATGTCTATGGCTACACCTTC; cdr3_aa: CASSALTDVYGYTF
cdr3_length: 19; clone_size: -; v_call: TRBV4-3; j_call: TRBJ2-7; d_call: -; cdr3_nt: TGCGCCAGCAGCCAAGATCTAGGAGGGGGAAGCGGGACTCTTCTGGAGCAGTACTTC; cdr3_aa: CASSQDLGGGSGTLLEQYF
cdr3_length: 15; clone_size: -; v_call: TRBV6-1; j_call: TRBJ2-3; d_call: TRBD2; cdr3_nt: TGTGCCAGCACAGACGGCGGGAGTGGAGCAGATACGCAGTATTTT; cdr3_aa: CASTDGGSGADTQYF
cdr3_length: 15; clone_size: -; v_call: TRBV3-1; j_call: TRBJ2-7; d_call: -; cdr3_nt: TGTGCCAGCAGCCAAGACGGCGGACCTTCCTACGAGCAGTACTTC; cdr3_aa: CASSQDGGPSYEQYF
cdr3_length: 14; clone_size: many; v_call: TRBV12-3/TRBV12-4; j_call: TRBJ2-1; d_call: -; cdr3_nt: TGTGCCAGCAGTTTTGGGGGGGCCCTCAATGAGCAGTTCTTC; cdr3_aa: CASSFGGALNEQFF
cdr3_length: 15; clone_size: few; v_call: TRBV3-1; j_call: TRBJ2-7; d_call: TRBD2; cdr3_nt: TGTGCCAGCAGCCCCTCGGGACTAGCGGTTTTAAAGCAGTACTTC; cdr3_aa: CASSPSGLAVLKQYF
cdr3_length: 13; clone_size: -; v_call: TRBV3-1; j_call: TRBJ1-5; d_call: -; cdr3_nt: TGTGCCAGCAGTTGGGACCTTAACCAGCCCCAGCATTTT; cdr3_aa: CASSWDLNQPQHF
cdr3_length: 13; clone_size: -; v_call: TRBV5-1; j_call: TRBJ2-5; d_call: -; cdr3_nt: TGCGCCAGCCTCAGGGGTTCCTCTGGGACCCAGTACTTC; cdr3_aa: CASLRGSSGTQYF
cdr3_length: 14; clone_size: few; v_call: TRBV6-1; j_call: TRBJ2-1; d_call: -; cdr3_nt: TGTGCCAGCAGTCCCGCGACAATTCGGAATGAGCAGTTCTTC; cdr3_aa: CASSPATIRNEQFF
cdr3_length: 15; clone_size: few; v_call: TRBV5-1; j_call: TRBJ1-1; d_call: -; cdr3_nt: TGCGCCAGCAGCTTGCTGCGGTCCATGAACACTGAAGCTTTCTTT; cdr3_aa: CASSLLRSMNTEAFF
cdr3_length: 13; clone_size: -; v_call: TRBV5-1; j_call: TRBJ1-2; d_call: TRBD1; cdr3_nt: TGCGCCAGCAGCGACGGACAGGGCGATGGCTACACCTTC; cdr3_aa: CASSDGQGDGYTF
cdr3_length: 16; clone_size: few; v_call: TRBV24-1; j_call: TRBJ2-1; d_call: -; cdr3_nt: TGTGCCACCAGTGACTCTAAGGGGACCTCCTACAATGAGCAGTTCTTC; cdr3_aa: CATSDSKGTSYNEQFF
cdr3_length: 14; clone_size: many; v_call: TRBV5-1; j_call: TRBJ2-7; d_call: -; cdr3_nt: TGCGCCAGCAGCTTTCTGACAGATGAAGACGAGCAGTACTTC; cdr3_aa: CASSFLTDEDEQYF
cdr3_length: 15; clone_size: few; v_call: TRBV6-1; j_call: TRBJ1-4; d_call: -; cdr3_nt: TGTGCCAGCAGTGAATGGGGGGTTTCGAAAGAAAAACTGTTTTTT; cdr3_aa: CASSEWGVSKEKLFF
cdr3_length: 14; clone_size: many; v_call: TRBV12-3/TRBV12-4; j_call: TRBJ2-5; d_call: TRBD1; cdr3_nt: TGTGCCAGCAGCCCAGGGACAGTCCAAGAGACCCAGTACTTC; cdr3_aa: CASSPGTVQETQYF
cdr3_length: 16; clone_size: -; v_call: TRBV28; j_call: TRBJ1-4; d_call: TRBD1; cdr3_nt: TGTGCCAGCCTAACAGGGGTCAGGGGAACTAATGAAAAACTGTTTTTT; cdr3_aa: CASLTGVRGTNEKLFF
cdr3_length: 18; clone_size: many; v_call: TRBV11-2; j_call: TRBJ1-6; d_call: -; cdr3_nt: TGTGCCAGCAGATACTCTCCACGGACGAGCTCCTATAATTCACCCCTCCACTTT; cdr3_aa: CASRYSPRTSSYNSPLHF
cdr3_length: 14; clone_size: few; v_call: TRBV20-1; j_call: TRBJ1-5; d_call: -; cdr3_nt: TGCAGTGCCAAAGACACCTCCGGGAATCAGCCCCAGCATTTT; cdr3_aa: CSAKDTSGNQPQHF
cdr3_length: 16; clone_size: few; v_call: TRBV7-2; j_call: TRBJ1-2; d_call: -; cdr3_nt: TGTGCCAGCAGCTTAGGTGCGGTATCAGCGAACTATGGCTACACCTTC; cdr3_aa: CASSLGAVSANYGYTF
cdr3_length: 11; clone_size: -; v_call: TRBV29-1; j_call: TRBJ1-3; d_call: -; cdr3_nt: TGCAGCGCACGATGGGCGGACACCATATATTTT; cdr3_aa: CSARWADTIYF
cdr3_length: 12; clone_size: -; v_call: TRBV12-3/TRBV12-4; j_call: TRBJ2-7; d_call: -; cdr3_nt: TGTGCCAGCAGTTTAGTGAGGAACGAGCAGTACTTC; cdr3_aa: CASSLVRNEQYF
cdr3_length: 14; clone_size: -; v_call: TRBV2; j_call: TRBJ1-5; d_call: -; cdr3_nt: TGTGCCAGCAGTGCCATGGTGCGCAATCAGCCCCAGCATTTT; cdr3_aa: CASSAMVRNQPQHF
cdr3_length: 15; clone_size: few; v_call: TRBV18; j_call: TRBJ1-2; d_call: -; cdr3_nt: TGTGCCAGCTCACCACGTGCAGGGTCAGACTATGGCTACACCTTC; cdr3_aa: CASSPRAGSDYGYTF
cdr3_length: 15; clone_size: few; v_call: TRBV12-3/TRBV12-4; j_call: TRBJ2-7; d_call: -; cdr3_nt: TGTGCCAGCAGTTTCCAAGGGGGAGTTACCTACGAGCAGTACTTC; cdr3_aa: CASSFQGGVTYEQYF
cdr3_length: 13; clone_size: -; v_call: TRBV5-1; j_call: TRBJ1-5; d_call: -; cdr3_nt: TGCGCCAGCAGCTCCCGACCCAATCAGCCCCAGCATTTT; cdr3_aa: CASSSRPNQPQHF
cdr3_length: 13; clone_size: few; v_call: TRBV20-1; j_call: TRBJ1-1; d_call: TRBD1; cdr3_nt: TGCAGTGCCTACAGGGGGCCGGGTACTGAAGCTTTCTTT; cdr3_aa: CSAYRGPGTEAFF
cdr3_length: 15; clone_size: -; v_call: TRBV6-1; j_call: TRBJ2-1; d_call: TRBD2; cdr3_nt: TGTGCCAGCAGTCTGGGGACTAGCGGGAGCGATGAGCAGTTCTTC; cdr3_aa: CASSLGTSGSDEQFF
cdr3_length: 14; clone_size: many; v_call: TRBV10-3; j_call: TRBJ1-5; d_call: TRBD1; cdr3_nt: TGTGCCATCAGTGAACAGGGGGAAGATCAGCCCCAGCATTTT; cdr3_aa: CAISEQGEDQPQHF
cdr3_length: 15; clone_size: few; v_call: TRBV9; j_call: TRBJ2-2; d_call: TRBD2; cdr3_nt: TGTGCCAGCAGCGTTGTTAGCGGGAGCACCGGGGAGCTGTTTTTT; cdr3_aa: CASSVVSGSTGELFF
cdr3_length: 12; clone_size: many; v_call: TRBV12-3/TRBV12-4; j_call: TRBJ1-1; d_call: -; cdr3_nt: TGTGCCAGCCGGCGGCAGAACACTGAAGCTTTCTTT; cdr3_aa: CASRRQNTEAFF
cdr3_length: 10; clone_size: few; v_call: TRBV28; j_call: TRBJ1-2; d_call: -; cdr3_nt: TGTGCCAGCAGAGGGGAAGGCTACACCTTC; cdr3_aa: CASRGEGYTF
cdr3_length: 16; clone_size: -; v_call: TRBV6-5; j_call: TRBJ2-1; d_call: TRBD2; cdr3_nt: TGTGCCAGCATTTCAAATCAGCGGGAGGGATACAATGAGCAGTTCTTC; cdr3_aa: CASISNQREGYNEQFF
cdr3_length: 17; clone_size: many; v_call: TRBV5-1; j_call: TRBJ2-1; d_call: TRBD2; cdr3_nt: TGCGCCAGCAGCCCTCAGGGGGGACTAGCGGGGGCCAATGAGCAGTTCTTC; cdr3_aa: CASSPQGGLAGANEQFF
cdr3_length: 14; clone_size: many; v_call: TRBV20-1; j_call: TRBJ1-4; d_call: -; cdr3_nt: TGCAGTGCTAGGCCCGGGGGGGAGGATGAAAAACTGTTTTTT; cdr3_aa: CSARPGGEDEKLFF
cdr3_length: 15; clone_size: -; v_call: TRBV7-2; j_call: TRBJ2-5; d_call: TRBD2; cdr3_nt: TGTGCCAGCAGCTTTAGCGGGAGTAAAGGGGAGACCCAGTACTTC; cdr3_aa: CASSFSGSKGETQYF
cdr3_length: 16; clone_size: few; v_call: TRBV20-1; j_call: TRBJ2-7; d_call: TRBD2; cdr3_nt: TGCAGTGCTAGAAGCTACACTAGCGGGAGGGTTTACGAGCAGTACTTC; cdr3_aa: CSARSYTSGRVYEQYF
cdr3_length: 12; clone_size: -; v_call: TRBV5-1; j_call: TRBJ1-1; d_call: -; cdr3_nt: TGCGCCAGCGCGGCTATGAACACTGAAGCTTTCTTT; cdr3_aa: CASAAMNTEAFF
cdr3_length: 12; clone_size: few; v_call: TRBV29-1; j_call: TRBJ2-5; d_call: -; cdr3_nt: TGCAGCGTCACCGGCACGTACGAGACCCAGTACTTC; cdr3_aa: CSVTGTYETQYF
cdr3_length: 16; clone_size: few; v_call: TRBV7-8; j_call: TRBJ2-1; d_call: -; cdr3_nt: TGTGCCAGCAGCTATGGGGGCCTAACCTCCTACAATGAGCAGTTCTTC; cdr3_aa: CASSYGGLTSYNEQFF
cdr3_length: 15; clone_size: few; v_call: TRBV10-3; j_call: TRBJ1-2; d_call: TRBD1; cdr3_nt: TGTGCCATCAGTGAGTCGGGGACAGGGGGATATGGCTACACCTTC; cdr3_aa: CAISESGTGGYGYTF
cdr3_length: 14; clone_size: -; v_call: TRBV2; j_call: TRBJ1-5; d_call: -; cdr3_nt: TGTGCCAGCAGTACCCGCGAGGGGATCCAGCCCCAGCATTTT; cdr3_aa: CASSTREGIQPQHF
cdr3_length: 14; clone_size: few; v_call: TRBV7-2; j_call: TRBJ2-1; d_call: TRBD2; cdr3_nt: TGTGCCAGCAGCTTACTGGGGACTAGCAATGAGCAGTTCTTC; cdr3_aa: CASSLLGTSNEQFF
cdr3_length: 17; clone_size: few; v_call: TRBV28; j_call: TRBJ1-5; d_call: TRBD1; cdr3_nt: TGTGCCAGCAGTTTAAGACGGGTCGGGACAGGGGGGAGGCCCCAGCATTTT; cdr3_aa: CASSLRRVGTGGRPQHF
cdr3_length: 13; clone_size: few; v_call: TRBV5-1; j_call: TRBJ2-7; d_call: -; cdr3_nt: TGCGCCAGCAGCTCCGGCCTCTCCTACGAGCAGTACTTC; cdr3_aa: CASSSGLSYEQYF
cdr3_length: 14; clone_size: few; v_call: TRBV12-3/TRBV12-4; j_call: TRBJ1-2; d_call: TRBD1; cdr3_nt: TGTGCCAGCAGGTGGACAGGGGGACACTATGGCTACACCTTC; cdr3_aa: CASRWTGGHYGYTF
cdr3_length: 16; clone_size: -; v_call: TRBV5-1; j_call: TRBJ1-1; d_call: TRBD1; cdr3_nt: TGCGCCAGCAGTGTCGGGACAGGGGGCGCGGGTAGAAGAGCTTTCTTT; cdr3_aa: CASSVGTGGAGRRAFF
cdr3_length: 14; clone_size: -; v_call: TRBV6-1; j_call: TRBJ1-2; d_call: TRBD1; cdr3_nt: TGTGCCAGCAGTGAGCCTGGGACAGCCAATGGCTACACCTTC; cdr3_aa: CASSEPGTANGYTF
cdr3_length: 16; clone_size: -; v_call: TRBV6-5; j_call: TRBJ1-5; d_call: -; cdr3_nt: TGTGCCAGCAGTTACTCAGGGGGTCAAAGCAATCAGCCCCAGCATTTT; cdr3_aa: CASSYSGGQSNQPQHF
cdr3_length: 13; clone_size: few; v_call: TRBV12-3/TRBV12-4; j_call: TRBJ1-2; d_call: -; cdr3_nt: TGTGCCAGCAGTTGGACAGAAACCTATGGCTACACCTTC; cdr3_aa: CASSWTETYGYTF
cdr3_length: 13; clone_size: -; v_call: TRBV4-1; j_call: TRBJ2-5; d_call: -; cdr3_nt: TGCGCCAGCAGCCCTTCGCCTAAAGAGACCCAGTACTTC; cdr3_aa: CASSPSPKETQYF